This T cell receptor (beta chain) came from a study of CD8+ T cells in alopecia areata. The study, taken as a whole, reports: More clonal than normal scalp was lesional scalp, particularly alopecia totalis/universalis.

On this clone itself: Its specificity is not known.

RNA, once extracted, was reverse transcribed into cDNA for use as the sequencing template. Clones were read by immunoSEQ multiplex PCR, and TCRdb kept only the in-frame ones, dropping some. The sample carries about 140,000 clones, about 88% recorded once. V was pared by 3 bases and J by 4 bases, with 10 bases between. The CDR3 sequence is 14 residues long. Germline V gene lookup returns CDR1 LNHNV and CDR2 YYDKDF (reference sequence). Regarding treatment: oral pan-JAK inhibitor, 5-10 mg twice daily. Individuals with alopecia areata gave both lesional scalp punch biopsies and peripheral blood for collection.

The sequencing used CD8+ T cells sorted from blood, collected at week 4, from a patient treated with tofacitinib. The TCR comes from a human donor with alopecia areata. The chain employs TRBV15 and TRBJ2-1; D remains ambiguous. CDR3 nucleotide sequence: TGTGCCACCAGCAGGGGCTTCCCTTACAATGAGCAGTTCTTC. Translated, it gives CATSRGFPYNEQFF.